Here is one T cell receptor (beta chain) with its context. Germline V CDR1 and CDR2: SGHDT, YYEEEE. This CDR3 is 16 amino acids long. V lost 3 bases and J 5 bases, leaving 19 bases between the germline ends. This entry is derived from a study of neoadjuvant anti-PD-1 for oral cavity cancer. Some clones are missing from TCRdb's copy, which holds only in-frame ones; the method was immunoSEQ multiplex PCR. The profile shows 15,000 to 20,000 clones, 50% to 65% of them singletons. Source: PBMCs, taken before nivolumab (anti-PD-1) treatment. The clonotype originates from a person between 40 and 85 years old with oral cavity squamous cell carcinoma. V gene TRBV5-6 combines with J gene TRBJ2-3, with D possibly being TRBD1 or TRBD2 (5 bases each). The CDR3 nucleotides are TGTGCCAGCAGCTCCCTGGGACCACGTGAGAGAGATACGCAGTATTTT. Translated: CASSSLGPRERDTQYF.